These T cell receptor beta chains were read from a single sample in a study of radiation and T cells in renal cell carcinoma. The assay was immunoSEQ multiplex PCR, and TCRdb's table has in-frame clones only and misses some. The sample contains around 9,300 clones, roughly 60% of which appear only once. This material consisted of tumor tissue, taken from a patient whose treatment included radiotherapy and nephrectomy. The receptors shown here come from a woman aged 50 to 60 with renal cell carcinoma. Both conserved end residues are part of each CDR3. A D gene is named only where the DNA matches it firmly.

>TRBV21-1|.
CASSKVGEMNTEAFF
>TRBV5-5|.
CASSLGGSRTGELFF
>TRBV4-3|.
CASSEKFRDQSGYEQFF
>TRBV28|TRBD1
CASLTGDQPQHF
>TRBV11-1|TRBD2
CASSLGLAPYEQYF
>TRBV6-5|.
CASSYSAGTQETQYF
>TRBV28|TRBD2
CASSLIERGATDTQYF
>TRBV6-1|TRBD1
CASSEFGQGAAQYF
>TRBV5-4|.
CASSLKGYGYTF
>TRBV6-5|TRBD2
CASTANPGLAYEQYF
>TRBV9|.
CASSEVDQETQYF
>TRBV10-3|.
CAISESGGDNTEAFF
>TRBV5-1|TRBD1
CASSPGTGGRGNTEAFF
>TRBV7-9|.
CASSSLGASFTEQYF
>TRBV27|.
CASSNGRENNSPLHF
>TRBV9|TRBD1
CASSVETGVSYEQYF
>TRBV27|.
CASSVGGYGYTF
>TRBV7-2|.
CASSRNSGSVSTDTQYF
>TRBV2|.
CASSEGGLEAFF
>TRBV9|.
CASSPTGSQETQYF
>TRBV4-2|.
CASSQGGSAEAFF
>TRBV11-3|.
CASSLSQMGEAFF
>TRBV5-4|.
CASSSIAGGLVRETQYF
>TRBV7-3|.
CASSSTPGLETQYF
>TRBV12-5|.
CASGLSDGNTGELFF
>TRBV7-8|.
CASIARDSKDTEAFF
>TRBV6-5|TRBD1
CASTQGDGNQPQHF
>TRBV6-5|.
CAALRTAGDTGELFF
>TRBV6-5|.
CASSDQGYQYF
>TRBV7-6|.
CASSLMAGGAGTEAFF
>TRBV4-3|.
CASSRVSGSEQFF
>TRBV4-2|TRBD2
CASSPGRLAGGASQETQYF
>TRBV12-1|.
CASIGQSRANVLTF
>TRBV14|TRBD1
CASSLTRDSNINEQFF
>TRBV6-1|TRBD1
CASSARRTGKSTF
>TRBV5-1|TRBD2
CASSSGAGGEQYF
>TRBV6-1|.
CASLPQGQSSQAFF
>TRBV30|.
CAWSGGYGQPQHF